This T cell receptor beta chain is drawn from a study of T-cell memory formation after mild COVID-19 (dated by TCRdb to about 2021). Study-level background: TCR sequence clusters from the two donors were found to be largely donor specific. The cohort was made up of two young adult volunteers, one female and one male, who were previously healthy. In a couple of donors, T-cell clones that expanded and contracted after mild COVID-19 were tracked by sequencing TCRalpha and TCRbeta repertoires over time. Overall results and qualifications from the work: SARS-CoV-2 specificity was not confirmed for the second-wave clones peaking on day 37. Contracting CD4+ clones appeared mostly in the CM and EM memory subsets, whereas CD8+ clones were enriched in EMRA. Clones that contracted from day 15 to 85 showed balanced CD4/CD8 phenotypes, whereas a second wave of clones that expanded from day 15 to 37 leaned towards CD4+. The study included only a couple of mild cases, and larger cohorts that include severe cases with pre-infection samples were judged to be necessary. Some responding clones were detected in pre-infection memory, which suggested that pre-existing cross-reactive memory T cells had joined the SARS-CoV-2 response.

PBMCs were isolated by Ficoll-Paque density gradient centrifugation. The instrument given in TCRdb is Illumina NovaSeq 6000. TCRalpha and TCRbeta cDNA libraries were constructed by 5'RACE with constant-segment primers, with sample barcodes and unique molecular identifiers being introduced. Trizol reagent was used to extract RNA from every sample. Libraries were amplified in two PCR steps, with a second sample barcode and Illumina TruSeq adapters added in the second step. The libraries were sequenced on an Illumina NovaSeq using 2 x 150 bp paired-end reads. On the authors' methods: Demultiplexing of reads and collapsing into UMI-guided consensus sequences were performed with migec v1.2.7. With mixcr v2.1.11, UMI consensuses were aligned to TRA and TRB V and J templates and assembled into clonotypes. Expanded or contracted clonotypes were those called significant by both edgeR and NoisET, with noise models trained on biological replicates. For edgeR calls, the cutoffs were a false discovery rate-adjusted p below 0.01 and a log2 fold-change threshold of 1. As an exploratory analysis of dynamics, PCA with hierarchical clustering was applied to max-normalized trajectories of the 1000 most abundant clonotypes. Each responding clone was given a CD4 or CD8 phenotype based on the CD4+ and CD8+ repertoires, which had been sequenced separately. Through fastp at Q25 and MiXCR, TCRdb rebuilt clones from the public reads, retaining in-frame beta chains. A single entry per CDR3 protein holds the most common genes and DNA from its merged rows. The V and J calls reflect TCRdb's pipeline rather than the authors' work. Here the sample has approximately 260,000 distinct CDR3 sequences; around 17% occur a single time. The ten largest account for under 25% of the sample.

This clonotype was counted only a few times. What this receptor recognizes is not known. Base-call qualities are not available, and no considerably larger clone is one nucleotide away. The CDR3 sequence holds 15 residues, the cysteine and phenylalanine included. Here the CDR3 DNA is all that survives: 45 bases in frame from base 1. Via the germline V gene (reference sequence), CDR1 is LNHNV and CDR2 YYDKDF. The germline ends are 9 bases apart after V is trimmed by 1 base and J by 0 bases. The sample comprised PBMCs or a T cell subset sorted from them (not recorded which). The receptor was derived from a man younger than 35 who had mild COVID-19 (a few samples of this study predate the infection). The sample titles of this study are shuffled in the database, so cell type and time point are left out; the donor was told from shared clones. Recombination joined TRBV15 with TRBJ1-1; the D segment could be TRBD1, given 5 matching bases. The DNA sequence is TGTGCCACCAGCAGAGGAGACAGCTTGAACACTGAAGCTTTCTTT. Its amino acids are CATSRGDSLNTEAFF.